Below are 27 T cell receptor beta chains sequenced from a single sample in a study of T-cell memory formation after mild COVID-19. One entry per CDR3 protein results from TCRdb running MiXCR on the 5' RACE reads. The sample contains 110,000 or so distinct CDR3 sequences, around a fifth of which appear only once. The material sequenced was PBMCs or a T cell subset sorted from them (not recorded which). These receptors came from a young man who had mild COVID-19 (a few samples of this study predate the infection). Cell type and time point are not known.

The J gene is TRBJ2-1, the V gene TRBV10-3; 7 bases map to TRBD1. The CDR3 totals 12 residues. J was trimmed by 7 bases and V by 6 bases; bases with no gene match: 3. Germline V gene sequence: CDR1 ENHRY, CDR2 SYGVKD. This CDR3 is CAIRRQGNEQFF. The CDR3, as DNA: TGTGCCATCAGAAGACAGGGAAATGAGCAGTTCTTC.

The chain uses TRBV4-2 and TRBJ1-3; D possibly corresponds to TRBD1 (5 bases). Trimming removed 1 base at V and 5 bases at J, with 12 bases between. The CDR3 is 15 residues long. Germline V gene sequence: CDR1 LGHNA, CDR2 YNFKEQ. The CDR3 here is CASSQALRQRNTIYF. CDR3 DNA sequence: TGTGCCAGCAGCCAAGCTTTGAGACAGCGAAACACCATATATTTT.

The CDR3 protein is CASSNGRRGVNEQFF. The DNA of the CDR3 is TGCGCCAGCAGCAACGGGAGGCGGGGGGTGAATGAGCAGTTCTTC. This chain connects TRBV4-1 to TRBJ2-1; 8 bases agree with TRBD2. The junction had 10 bases not matched to a gene; V was cut back by 5 bases and J by 7 bases. From germline, CDR1 is MGHRA and CDR2 YSYEKL. The CDR3 totals 15 residues.

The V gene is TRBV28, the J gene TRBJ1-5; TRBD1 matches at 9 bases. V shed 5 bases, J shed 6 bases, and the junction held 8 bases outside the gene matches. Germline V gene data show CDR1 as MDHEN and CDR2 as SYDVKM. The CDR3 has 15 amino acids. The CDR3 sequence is CASSTTGGPRQPQHF. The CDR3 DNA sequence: TGTGCCAGCAGTACAACAGGGGGCCCGCGTCAGCCCCAGCATTTT.

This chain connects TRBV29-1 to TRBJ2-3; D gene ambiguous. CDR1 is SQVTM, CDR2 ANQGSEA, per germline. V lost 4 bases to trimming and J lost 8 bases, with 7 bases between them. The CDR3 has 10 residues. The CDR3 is CSVVPGTQYF. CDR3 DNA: TGCAGCGTTGTACCCGGTACGCAGTATTTT.

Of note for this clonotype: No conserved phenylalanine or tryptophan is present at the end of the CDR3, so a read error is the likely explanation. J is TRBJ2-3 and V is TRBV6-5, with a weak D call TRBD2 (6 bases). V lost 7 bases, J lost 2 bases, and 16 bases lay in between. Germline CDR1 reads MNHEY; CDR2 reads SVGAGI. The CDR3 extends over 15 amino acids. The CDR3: CASTKRGGLTDTQYI. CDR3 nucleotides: TGTGCCAGCACTAAACGTGGGGGACTCACAGATACGCAGTATATT.

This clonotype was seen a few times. This CDR3 reads CSVVGGLMGTGTEAFF. CDR3 coding DNA: TGCAGCGTTGTGGGGGGTTTAATGGGCACTGGTACTGAAGCTTTCTTT. The chain carries TRBV29-1 and TRBJ1-1; TRBD1 might be the D (5 bases). Trimming took 4 bases from V and 5 from J, leaving 23 bases between them. CDR1 SQVTM and CDR2 ANQGSEA come from the germline V gene. The CDR3 spans 16 residues.

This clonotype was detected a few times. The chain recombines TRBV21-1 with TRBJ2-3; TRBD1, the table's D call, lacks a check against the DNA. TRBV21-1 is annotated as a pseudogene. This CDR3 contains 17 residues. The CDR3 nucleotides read TGTGCCAGCAGCGCTCGCGGGGGGACAGGGGGTTCAGATACGCAGTATTTT. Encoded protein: CASSARGGTGGSDTQYF.

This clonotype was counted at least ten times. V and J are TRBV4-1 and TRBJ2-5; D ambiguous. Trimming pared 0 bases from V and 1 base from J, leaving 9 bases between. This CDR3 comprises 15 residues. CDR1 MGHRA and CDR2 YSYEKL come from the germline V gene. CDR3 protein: CASSQDQGGQETQYF. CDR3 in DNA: TGCGCCAGCAGCCAAGATCAAGGCGGCCAAGAGACCCAGTACTTC.

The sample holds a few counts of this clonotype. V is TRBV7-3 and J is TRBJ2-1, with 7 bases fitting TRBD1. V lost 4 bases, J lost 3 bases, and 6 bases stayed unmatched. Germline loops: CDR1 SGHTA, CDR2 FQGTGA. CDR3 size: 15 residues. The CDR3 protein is CASSSESGGYNEQFF. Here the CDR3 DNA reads TGTGCCAGCAGCTCCGAATCAGGGGGCTACAATGAGCAGTTCTTC.

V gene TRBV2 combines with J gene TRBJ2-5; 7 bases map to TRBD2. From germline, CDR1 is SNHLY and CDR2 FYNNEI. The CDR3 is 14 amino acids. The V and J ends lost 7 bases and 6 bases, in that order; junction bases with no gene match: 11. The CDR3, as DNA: TGTGCCAGCACCTTTTGGGGGGGACCTCAGACCCAGTACTTC. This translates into CASTFWGGPQTQYF.

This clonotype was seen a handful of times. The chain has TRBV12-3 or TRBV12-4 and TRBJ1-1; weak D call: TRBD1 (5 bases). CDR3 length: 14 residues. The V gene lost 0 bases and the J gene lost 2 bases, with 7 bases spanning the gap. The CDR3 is CASSLAGRNTEAFF. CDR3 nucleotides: TGTGCCAGCAGTTTAGCGGGGCGAAACACTGAAGCTTTCTTT.

CDR3 loop: CSARSGTGGNQPQHF. The CDR3 DNA follows: TGCAGTGCTAGATCCGGGACAGGGGGCAATCAGCCCCAGCATTTT. V usage is TRBV20-1 and J usage is TRBJ1-5; 10 bases map to TRBD1. The V segment lost 2 bases and the J segment 2 bases; nucleotides outside the gene matches: 3. The CDR3 runs to 15 residues. Germline CDR1 reads DFQATT; CDR2 reads SNEGSKA (reference sequence).

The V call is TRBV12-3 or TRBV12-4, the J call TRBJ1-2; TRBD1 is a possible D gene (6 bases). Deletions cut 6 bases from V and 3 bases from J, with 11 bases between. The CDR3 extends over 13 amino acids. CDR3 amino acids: CASSWAGDYGYTF. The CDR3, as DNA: TGTGCCAGCAGCTGGGCAGGGGACTATGGCTACACCTTC.

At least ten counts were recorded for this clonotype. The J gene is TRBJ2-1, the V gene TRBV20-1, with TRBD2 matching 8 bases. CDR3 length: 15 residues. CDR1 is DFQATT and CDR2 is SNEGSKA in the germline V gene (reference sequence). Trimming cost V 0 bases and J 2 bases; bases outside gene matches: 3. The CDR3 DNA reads TGCAGTGCTAGAGATGGAGCGGGGGCCTACAATGAGCAGTTCTTC. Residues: CSARDGAGAYNEQFF.

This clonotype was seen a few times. CDR3 residues: CASSWSGGNEKLFF. For the CDR3, the DNA is TGTGCCAGCAGTTGGTCAGGAGGAAATGAAAAACTGTTTTTT. The rearrangement joins TRBV27 to TRBJ1-4; no reliable D call. The germline V gene has CDR1 MNHEY and CDR2 SMNVEV (reference sequence). With 4 bases removed from V and 5 bases from J, the gap between germline ends came to 11 bases. This CDR3 spans 14 amino acids.

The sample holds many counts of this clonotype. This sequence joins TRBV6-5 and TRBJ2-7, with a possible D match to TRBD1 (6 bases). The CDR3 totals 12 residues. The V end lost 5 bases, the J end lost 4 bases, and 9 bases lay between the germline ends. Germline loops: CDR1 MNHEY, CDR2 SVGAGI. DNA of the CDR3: TGTGCCAGCAGTCTGACAGGTTACGAGCAGTACTTC. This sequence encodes CASSLTGYEQYF.

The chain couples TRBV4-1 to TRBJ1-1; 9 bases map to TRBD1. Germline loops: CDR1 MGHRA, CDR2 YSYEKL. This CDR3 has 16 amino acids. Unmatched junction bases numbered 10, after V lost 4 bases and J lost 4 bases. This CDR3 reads CASSLWDRANPTEAFF. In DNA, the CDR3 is TGCGCCAGCAGCCTTTGGGACAGGGCCAACCCCACTGAAGCTTTCTTT.

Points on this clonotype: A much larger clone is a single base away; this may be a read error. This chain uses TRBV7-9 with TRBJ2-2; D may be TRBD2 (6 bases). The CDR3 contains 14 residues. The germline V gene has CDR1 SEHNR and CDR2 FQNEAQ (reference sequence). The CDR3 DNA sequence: TGTGACAGCAGCCGGGACTCAGTGGTGCGGGAGCTGTTTTTT. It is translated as CDSSRDSVVRELFF.

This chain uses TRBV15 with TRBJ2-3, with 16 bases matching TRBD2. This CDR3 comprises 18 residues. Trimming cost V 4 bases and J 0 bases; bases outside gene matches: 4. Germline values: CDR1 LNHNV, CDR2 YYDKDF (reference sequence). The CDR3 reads CATSTGLAGGPSTDTQYF. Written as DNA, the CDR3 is TGTGCCACCAGCACGGGACTAGCGGGGGGGCCTAGCACAGATACGCAGTATTTT. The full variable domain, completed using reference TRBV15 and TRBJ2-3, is DAMVIQNPRYQVTQFGKPVTLSCSQTLNHNVMYWYQQKSSQAPKLLFHYYDKDFNNEADTPDNFQSRRPNTSFCFLDIRSPGLGDTAMYLCATSTGLAGGPSTDTQYFGPGTRLTVL.

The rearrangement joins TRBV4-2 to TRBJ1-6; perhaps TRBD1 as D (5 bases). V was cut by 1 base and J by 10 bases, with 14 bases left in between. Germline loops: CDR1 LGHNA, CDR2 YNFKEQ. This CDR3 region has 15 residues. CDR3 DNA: TGTGCCAGCAGCCAAGTAGAAGGGGTTGGCTCACCCCTCCACTTT. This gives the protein CASSQVEGVGSPLHF.

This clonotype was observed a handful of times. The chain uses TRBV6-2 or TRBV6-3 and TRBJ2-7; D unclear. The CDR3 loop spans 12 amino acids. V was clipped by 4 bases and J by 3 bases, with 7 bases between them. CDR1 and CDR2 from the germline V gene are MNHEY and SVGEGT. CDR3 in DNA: TGTGCCAGCAGTTTACCGGGCTACGAGCAGTACGTC. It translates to CASSLPGYEQYV.

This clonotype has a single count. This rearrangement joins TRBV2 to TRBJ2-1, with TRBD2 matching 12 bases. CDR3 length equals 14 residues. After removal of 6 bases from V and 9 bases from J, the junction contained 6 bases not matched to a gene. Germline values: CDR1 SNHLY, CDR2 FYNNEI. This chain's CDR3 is CASRALTSGGEQFF. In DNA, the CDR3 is TGTGCCAGCAGAGCCCTGACTAGCGGGGGTGAGCAGTTCTTC.

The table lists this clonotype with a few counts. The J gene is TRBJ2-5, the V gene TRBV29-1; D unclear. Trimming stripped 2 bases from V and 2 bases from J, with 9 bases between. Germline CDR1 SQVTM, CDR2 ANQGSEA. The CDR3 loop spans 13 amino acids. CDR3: CSVELIGQETQYF. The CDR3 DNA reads TGCAGCGTTGAATTAATAGGGCAAGAGACCCAGTACTTC.

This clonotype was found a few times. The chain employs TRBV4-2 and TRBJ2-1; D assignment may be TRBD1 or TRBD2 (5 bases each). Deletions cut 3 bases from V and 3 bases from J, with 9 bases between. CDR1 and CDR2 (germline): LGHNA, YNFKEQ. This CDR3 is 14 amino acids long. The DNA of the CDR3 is TGTGCCAGCAGCCAGAGGGACGGCTACAATGAGCAGTTCTTC. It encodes CASSQRDGYNEQFF.

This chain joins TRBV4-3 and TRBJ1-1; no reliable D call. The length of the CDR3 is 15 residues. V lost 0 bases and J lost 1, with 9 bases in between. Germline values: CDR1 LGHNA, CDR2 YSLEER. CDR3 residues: CASSQEAVRNTEAFF. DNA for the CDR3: TGCGCCAGCAGCCAAGAAGCGGTTAGGAACACTGAAGCTTTCTTT.

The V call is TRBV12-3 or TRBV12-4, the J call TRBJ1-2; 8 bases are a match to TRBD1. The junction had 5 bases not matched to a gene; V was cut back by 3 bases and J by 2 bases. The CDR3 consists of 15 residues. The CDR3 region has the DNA TGTGCCAGCAGTTTCGGACAGGGCGAAAACTATGGCTACACCTTC. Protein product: CASSFGQGENYGYTF.